These 20 T cell receptor beta chains share one sample of origin, sequenced in a study of cytomegalovirus exposure and HLA in healthy donors (TCRdb year 2017). Library creation used the immunoSEQ multiplex PCR assay. For the multiplex PCR, a mixture combining 60 forward primers for TCR Vbeta segments and 13 reverse primers for TCR Jbeta segments was used. TCRdb limited this immuneACCESS table to in-frame rearrangements with V and J called. A share of clones is missing; checked studies link under half to unresolved V genes, and the rest is unexplained. Across this sample there are over 65,000 clones, with around 80% seen only once. Together, the top ten hold 9.7% of the sample. Sequenced input: PBMCs. These receptors were collected from a man aged 35 to 55 in good health and CMV-seronegative.

The chain links TRBV11-2 to TRBJ2-5; maybe TRBD1 (5 bases). V was trimmed by 6 bases and J by 4 bases, leaving 18 bases between them. Germline CDR1 is SGHAT and CDR2 is FQNNGV. This CDR3 spans 15 amino acids. CDR3 sequence: CASRGKGRSAETQYF. The CDR3 region has the DNA TGTGCCAGCAGGGGGAAGGGGCGATCTGCAGAGACCCAGTACTTC.

V gene TRBV5-1 combines with J gene TRBJ2-7; 8 bases align to TRBD1. Unmatched junction bases numbered 2, after V lost 0 bases and J lost 6 bases. Looked up from germline, CDR1 is SGHRS and CDR2 is YFSETQ. This CDR3 is built from 13 residues. CDR3 region: CASSLDRGSEQYF. Here the CDR3 DNA reads TGCGCCAGCAGCTTGGACAGGGGGAGCGAGCAGTACTTC.

This rearrangement joins TRBV7-9 to TRBJ2-1; the match to TRBD2 covers 10 bases. The CDR3 covers 16 residues. J lost 3 bases, V lost 5 bases, and 7 bases had no gene match. Germline CDR1 SEHNR, CDR2 FQNEAQ (reference sequence). Written as DNA, the CDR3 is TGTGCCAGCAGCCCGCTTAGCGGGGGGAACTACAATGAGCAGTTCTTC. As protein: CASSPLSGGNYNEQFF.

The rearrangement joins TRBV7-9 to TRBJ2-2; D is undetermined. This CDR3 is built from 15 residues. Germline values: CDR1 SEHNR, CDR2 FQNEAQ (reference sequence). Trimming shortened V by 10 bases and J by 4 bases, and 19 bases separated the two germline ends. CDR3 region: CATSLPSSPTGELFF. In nucleotides, the CDR3 is TGTGCCACCTCTCTCCCGAGCTCCCCCACCGGGGAGCTGTTTTTT.

The chain links TRBV7-2 to TRBJ2-7, with TRBD2 matching over 10 bases. This CDR3 is built from 17 residues. Per germline, CDR1 SGHTA and CDR2 FQGNSA. The junction had 10 bases not matched to a gene; V was cut back by 1 base and J by 4 bases. Here the CDR3 reads CASSLEPPAGGPYEQYF. The CDR3 DNA follows: TGTGCCAGCAGCTTAGAGCCCCCAGCGGGAGGGCCATACGAGCAGTACTTC.

The chain has TRBV14 and TRBJ2-5; unclear D gene. Germline V CDR1 and CDR2: SGHDN, FVKESK. The CDR3 totals 14 residues. V shed 2 bases and J shed 5 bases, with 12 bases lying between them. The CDR3 DNA follows: TGTGCCAGCAGCCAACTCGGTATTATGGAGACCCAGTACTTC. This codes for CASSQLGIMETQYF.

This sequence joins TRBV28 and TRBJ2-1; no clear D gene. The CDR3 has 15 amino acids. The germline CDR1 and CDR2 sequences are MDHEN and SYDVKM. V lost 3 bases, J lost 7 bases, and 16 bases lay in between. CDR3 sequence (DNA): TGTGCCAGCAGTTTCCCGGATTCAGTGAGGAATGAGCAGTTCTTC. This codes for CASSFPDSVRNEQFF.

To note about this clone: One end of the junction varies from germline; a read error may be responsible. Other DNA sequences within the sample encode an identical CDR3. This rearrangement joins TRBV5-6 to TRBJ2-7; no definite D call. The CDR3 contains 13 residues. From germline, CDR1 is SGHDT and CDR2 YYEEEE. CDR3 bases: TGCGCCAGCAGCTTGGTGACTTCCTACGAGCAGTACTTC. This sequence encodes CASSLVTSYEQYF.

The rearrangement uses TRBV19 and TRBJ2-2; D possibly corresponds to TRBD1 (5 bases). Trimming shortened V by 5 bases and J by 2 bases, and 9 bases separated the two germline ends. The CDR3 loop spans 14 amino acids. CDR1 is LNHDA, CDR2 SQIVND, per germline (reference sequence). CDR3: CASSPTANTGELFF. The CDR3 coding sequence is TGTGCCAGTAGTCCGACAGCTAACACCGGGGAGCTGTTTTTT.

There are a few counts of this clone. A far larger clone is only one base removed, so a read error is likely. The genes are TRBV2 and TRBJ2-5, with D possibly being TRBD1 (5 bases). The J call could be wrong; TRBJ2-7 is a better fit for the DNA end. The germline gives CDR1 SNHLY, CDR2 FYNNEI. This CDR3 is 14 amino acids long. The CDR3 DNA reads TGTGCCAGCAGTGCCTTGGCAGGGCAGAGCGAGCAGTACTTC. This sequence encodes CASSALAGQSEQYF.

The J gene is TRBJ1-1, the V gene TRBV5-6, with a tentative D call TRBD1 (6 bases). The germline V and J ends were trimmed by 4 bases and 4 bases, with 17 bases remaining between them. The CDR3 loop spans 15 amino acids. Germline-derived CDR1 and CDR2 are SGHDT and YYEEEE. The DNA of the CDR3 is TGTGCCAGCAGCCAAAGTACAGGGTTGAGCACTGAAGCTTTCTTT. Amino acids: CASSQSTGLSTEAFF.

This clone was seen a handful of times. The chain links TRBV5-6 to TRBJ2-7; the match to TRBD1 covers 8 bases. The CDR3 contains 17 residues. Trimming took 2 bases from V and 5 from J; bases not matched to a gene: 15. The germline V gene has CDR1 SGHDT and CDR2 YYEEEE. The CDR3 DNA follows: TGTGCCAGCAGCTTTCCGTCGGCAGGGGGCATCCCCCACGAGCAGTACTTC. Translated, it gives CASSFPSAGGIPHEQYF.

The rearrangement uses TRBV10-1 and TRBJ2-7; D is possibly TRBD1 (6 bases). This CDR3 contains 14 residues. Germline values: CDR1 WNHNN, CDR2 SYGVQD (reference sequence). V dropped 5 bases and J dropped 2 bases, with 13 bases sitting between them. This CDR3 is CASSQRQGPYEQYF. CDR3 bases: TGCGCCAGCAGTCAGAGGCAGGGGCCCTACGAGCAGTACTTC.

The J gene is TRBJ2-1, the V gene TRBV2; D may be TRBD1 (6 bases). V gave up 6 bases and J gave up 0 bases, with 12 bases separating them. Germline CDR1 and CDR2: SNHLY and FYNNEI. The CDR3 length is 15 residues. In nucleotides, the CDR3 is TGTGCCAGCAGCCACCGGGACAACTCCTACAATGAGCAGTTCTTC. Its protein product is CASSHRDNSYNEQFF.

This chain joins TRBV7-2 and TRBJ1-4; 7 nucleotides line up with TRBD1. The germline gives CDR1 SGHTA, CDR2 FQGNSA. Trimming cost V 5 bases and J 0 bases; bases outside gene matches: 3. The CDR3 totals 15 residues. This CDR3 is CASSRDRATNEKLFF. CDR3 coding DNA: TGTGCCAGCAGCCGCGACAGGGCAACTAATGAAAAACTGTTTTTT.

This clone was seen more than once but under ten times. The chain uses TRBV4-1 and TRBJ2-7; TRBD2 agrees at 8 bases. Germline lookup yields CDR1 MGHRA and CDR2 YSYEKL. This CDR3 has 15 residues. J lost 3 bases, V lost 1 base, and 5 bases had no gene match. The CDR3 DNA reads TGCGCCAGCAGCCAAGTTCGGGGGGGCTTCTACGAGCAGTACTTC. Its translation is CASSQVRGGFYEQYF.

The chain employs TRBV6-5 and TRBJ1-2; TRBD1 aligns across 7 bases. V trimming: 6 bases; J trimming: 3 bases; junction bases outside the gene matches: 7. The germline gives CDR1 MNHEY, CDR2 SVGAGI. The CDR3 totals 14 residues. For the CDR3, the DNA is TGTGCCAGCAGGCGACAGGGCGGGCACTATGGCTACACCTTC. Translated, it gives CASRRQGGHYGYTF.

The chain recombines TRBV11-2 with TRBJ1-1; the D is unclear. Trimming pared 5 bases from V and 4 bases from J, leaving 11 bases between. This CDR3 region has 13 residues. Germline CDR1 and CDR2: SGHAT and FQNNGV. The CDR3 nucleotides are TGTGCCAGCAGCGTGAGTAGCGGCACTGAAGCTTTCTTT. As protein: CASSVSSGTEAFF.

The J gene is TRBJ2-7, the V gene TRBV11-2; 10 bases agree with TRBD2. From germline, CDR1 is SGHAT and CDR2 FQNNGV. This CDR3 region has 15 residues. Germline trimming cut 3 bases from V and 6 bases from J; bases unmatched to any gene: 8. The CDR3 protein is CASSFLAGVISEQYF. The CDR3 nucleotides are TGTGCCAGCAGCTTCCTAGCGGGAGTTATCTCCGAGCAGTACTTC.

V usage is TRBV21-1 and J usage is TRBJ2-1; the listed D gene, TRBD2, was not tested against the DNA. TRBV21-1 is assigned pseudogene status. The CDR3 extends over 16 amino acids. The CDR3 DNA reads TGTGCCAGCAGCAAAGATCCCCTAGCGGGGGATAATGAGCAGTTCTTC. Translation gives CASSKDPLAGDNEQFF.